The 29 T cell receptor beta chains below come from one sample, sequenced in a study of shared clonotypes between healthy human individuals. Repertoires were generated with immunoSEQ multiplex PCR, while TCRdb's copy carries only in-frame clones and drops some. The sample shows under 750,000 clones, approximately 77% of them seen only once. The material sequenced was memory CD4+ T cells sorted from blood. Subset reported: CD45RA-negative fraction. The source of these receptors is a woman aged 30 to 39 in good health.

The chain has TRBV28 and TRBJ1-2, with TRBD1 matching over 7 bases. V lost 6 bases and J lost 4; bases outside the gene matches: 5. The CDR3 contains 13 residues. Germline CDR1 MDHEN, CDR2 SYDVKM. CDR3 in DNA: TGTGCCAGCAGGGGCGGGACAGCCTATGGCTACACCTTC. Translating gives CASRGGTAYGYTF.

V is TRBV28 and J is TRBJ1-1; D not resolved. Per germline, CDR1 MDHEN and CDR2 SYDVKM. The CDR3 sequence is 13 residues long. Between the trimmed V and J ends, which lost 6 bases and 10 bases, there was a span of 18 bases. This CDR3 reads CASRERALGRAFF. The DNA of the CDR3 is TGTGCCAGCAGGGAAAGGGCCCTCGGTAGAGCTTTCTTT.

A few counts support this clone. The chain is built from TRBV5-1 and TRBJ2-1, with 11 bases that match TRBD2. In germline, CDR1 is SGHRS, CDR2 YFSETQ. Trimming at V came to 5 bases and at J to 3 bases, leaving 4 bases not matched to a gene. The CDR3 has 15 residues. The DNA of the CDR3 is TGCGCCAGCAGTCTGACTAGCGGGATCTACAATGAGCAGTTCTTC. Its protein product is CASSLTSGIYNEQFF.

This clone appeared once. This specimen includes other DNA sequences encoding the same CDR3. V gene TRBV30 combines with J gene TRBJ2-2, with TRBD2 as a possible D gene (6 bases). Germline CDR1 reads GTSNPN; CDR2 reads SVGIG (reference sequence). Trimming cost V 0 bases and J 2 bases, with 10 bases left between them. This CDR3 region has 15 residues. The CDR3 loop reads CAWSVGGTNTGELFF. CDR3 DNA: TGTGCCTGGAGTGTGGGGGGAACTAACACCGGGGAGCTGTTTTTT.

The chain couples TRBV11-2 to TRBJ2-5; the match to TRBD2 covers 8 bases. J was trimmed by 5 bases and V by 0 bases; bases with no gene match: 2. The CDR3 has 14 amino acids. From germline, CDR1 is SGHAT and CDR2 FQNNGV. CDR3 sequence (DNA): TGTGCCAGCAGCTTAGACAGCGGGAGCGAGACCCAGTACTTC. This encodes CASSLDSGSETQYF.

The V gene is TRBV7-8, the J gene TRBJ1-5, with D possibly being TRBD1 (6 bases). In germline, CDR1 is SGHVS, CDR2 FQNEAQ. CDR3 length equals 15 residues. The V end was cut by 6 bases, the J end by 2 bases, with 14 bases between. The CDR3 DNA is TGTGCCAGCAGTTCCTACAGGGTTGGCAATCAGCCCCAGCATTTT. Amino acids: CASSSYRVGNQPQHF.

The chain couples TRBV5-1 to TRBJ2-7; no clear D gene. Looked up from germline, CDR1 is SGHRS and CDR2 is YFSETQ. Trimming removed 4 bases at V and 0 bases at J, with 8 bases between. The CDR3 runs to 13 residues. The CDR3 DNA reads as TGCGCCAGCAGCGCAGGTGACTCCTACGAGCAGTACTTC. Translation: CASSAGDSYEQYF. The full variable domain, its missing parts supplied by reference TRBV5-1 and TRBJ2-7, is KAGVTQTPRYLIKTRGQQVTLSCSPISGHRSVSWYQQTPGQGLQFLFEYFSETQRNKGNFPGRFSGRQFSNSRSEMNVSTLELGDSALYLCASSAGDSYEQYFGPGTRLTVT.

V gene TRBV5-1 combines with J gene TRBJ1-4, with D unresolved. Looked up from germline, CDR1 is SGHRS and CDR2 is YFSETQ. The CDR3 is 13 amino acids. V dropped 0 bases and J dropped 8 bases, with 8 bases sitting between them. CDR3 sequence: CASSLDPVEKLFF. CDR3 DNA: TGCGCCAGCAGCTTGGATCCGGTAGAAAAACTGTTTTTT.

The J gene is TRBJ2-1, the V gene TRBV19; 14 nucleotides agree with TRBD2. The CDR3 sequence is 22 residues long. The germline gives CDR1 LNHDA, CDR2 SQIVND (reference sequence). With 0 bases clipped from V and 1 base from J, the junction kept 14 bases outside the gene matches. The CDR3 protein is CASSIDGRPGLAGAGSYNEQFF. The DNA of the CDR3 is TGTGCCAGTAGTATAGATGGGCGCCCGGGACTAGCGGGAGCGGGGTCCTACAATGAGCAGTTCTTC.

This clone has only a few counts. The chain recombines TRBV5-4 with TRBJ2-3, with D unclear. CDR3 length: 14 residues. The V gene lost 4 bases and the J gene lost 0 bases, with 9 bases spanning the gap. Germline CDR1 is SGHNT and CDR2 is YYREEE (reference sequence). CDR3 bases: TGTGCCAGCAGCCCGCATATCAGCACAGATACGCAGTATTTT. Amino acid sequence: CASSPHISTDTQYF. The full variable domain, with the rest looked up from reference TRBV5-4 and TRBJ2-3, is ETGVTQSPTHLIKTRGQQVTLRCSSQSGHNTVSWYQQALGQGPQFIFQYYREEENGRGNFPPRFSGLQFPNYSSELNVNALELDDSALYLCASSPHISTDTQYFGPGTRLTVL.

This clone was observed a handful of times. J is TRBJ2-3 and V is TRBV19; TRBD2 agrees at 9 bases. The CDR3 loop spans 17 amino acids. Germline trimming cut 5 bases from V and 5 bases from J; bases unmatched to any gene: 14. Germline loops: CDR1 LNHDA, CDR2 SQIVND (reference sequence). The CDR3 nucleotides read TGTGCCAGTAGTTCGGGGGCAATAGCGGGAGCGGGAGATACGCAGTATTTT. Its translation: CASSSGAIAGAGDTQYF.

V gene TRBV2 combines with J gene TRBJ1-1, with 8 bases that match TRBD1. Germline CDR1 is SNHLY and CDR2 is FYNNEI. V was pared by 6 bases and J by 4 bases, with 4 bases of the junction left unmatched. This CDR3 is built from 13 residues. Written as DNA, the CDR3 is TGTGCCAGCAGCACACAGGGGGGCACTGAAGCTTTCTTT. Translating gives CASSTQGGTEAFF.

The chain combines TRBV6-6 with TRBJ2-2; 7 bases map to TRBD1. Trimming at V came to 5 bases and at J to 0 bases, leaving 6 bases not matched to a gene. The germline CDR1 and CDR2 sequences are MNHNY and SVGAGI (reference sequence). The CDR3 sequence is 16 residues long. The CDR3 coding sequence is TGTGCCAGCAGTGGCCCACAGGGGTCGAACACCGGGGAGCTGTTTTTT. Translating it yields CASSGPQGSNTGELFF.

The CDR3 loop reads CASRPDSPPFENTEAFF. CDR3 sequence (DNA): TGTGCCAGTAGGCCTGACAGTCCTCCCTTCGAAAACACTGAAGCTTTCTTT. The chain combines TRBV19 with TRBJ1-1; D possibly corresponds to TRBD1 (5 bases). The length of the CDR3 is 17 residues. Germline V gives CDR1 LNHDA, CDR2 SQIVND (reference sequence). Trimming shortened V by 6 bases and J by 2 bases, and 22 bases separated the two germline ends.

The chain carries TRBV7-9 and TRBJ1-4; D may be TRBD1 (6 bases). The CDR3 spans 14 residues. Germline V gene sequence: CDR1 SEHNR, CDR2 FQNEAQ (reference sequence). Trimming left V 5 bases short and J 8 bases short, with 15 bases between. CDR3 residues: CASSLQGFSEKLFF. The CDR3 region has the DNA TGTGCCAGCAGCCTACAGGGATTTTCGGAAAAACTGTTTTTT.

The V gene is TRBV4-1, the J gene TRBJ1-1; the match to TRBD1 covers 7 bases. CDR1 MGHRA and CDR2 YSYEKL come from the germline V gene. The length of the CDR3 is 16 residues. Unmatched junction bases numbered 4, after V lost 0 bases and J lost 0 bases. The CDR3 is CASSQERDSLNTEAFF. CDR3 nucleotides: TGCGCCAGCAGCCAAGAACGGGACAGTTTGAACACTGAAGCTTTCTTT.

J is TRBJ2-2 and V is TRBV6-1; D may be TRBD1 or TRBD2 (7 bases each). The CDR3 runs to 15 residues. Between the trimmed V and J ends, which lost 1 base and 5 bases, there was a span of 11 bases. Germline V lookup: CDR1 MNHNS, CDR2 SASEGT. The DNA for the CDR3 is TGTGCCAGCAGTGAAGTCAGGGGGGGAACCGGGGAGCTGTTTTTT. It yields the protein CASSEVRGGTGELFF.

This clone was recorded once. The rearrangement links TRBV10-3 to TRBJ2-7; D gene uncertain. CDR3 length equals 11 residues. V gave up 3 bases and J gave up 4 bases, with 4 bases separating them. The germline V gene has CDR1 ENHRY and CDR2 SYGVKD. CDR3: CAISDLYEQYF. The CDR3 DNA follows: TGTGCCATCAGTGATCTTTACGAGCAGTACTTC.

The CDR3 nucleotides are TGCGCCACCCTAACGGGGGGGGGCAATGAGCAGTTCTTC. Its protein is CATLTGGGNEQFF. The chain has TRBV10-2 and TRBJ2-1; 8 bases fit TRBD2. CDR1 WSHSY and CDR2 SAAADI come from the germline V gene. V shed 10 bases and J 6 bases; nucleotides not matched to a gene: 8. CDR3 size: 13 residues.

About this clone: This specimen includes other DNA sequences encoding the same CDR3. The chain links TRBV2 to TRBJ1-5; D gene ambiguous. The CDR3 has 13 amino acids. The germline V and J ends were trimmed by 6 bases and 0 bases, with 6 bases remaining between them. From germline, CDR1 is SNHLY and CDR2 FYNNEI. This chain's CDR3 is CASRDYSNQPQHF. In nucleotides, the CDR3 is TGTGCCAGCAGAGACTATAGCAATCAGCCCCAGCATTTT.

This sequence joins TRBV6-5 and TRBJ1-1; D may be TRBD1 (6 bases). V was cut by 2 bases and J by 9 bases, with 13 bases left in between. CDR3 length equals 13 residues. Germline V gives CDR1 MNHEY, CDR2 SVGAGI. The CDR3 protein is CASSYPGQKKAFF. CDR3 bases: TGTGCCAGCAGTTACCCCGGACAGAAAAAAGCTTTCTTT.

Only a few counts were recorded for this clone. The rearrangement uses TRBV5-1 and TRBJ1-4, with 7 positions matching TRBD1. The J segment lost 5 bases and the V segment lost 5 bases, leaving 3 bases of the junction unmatched. Germline CDR1 and CDR2: SGHRS and YFSETQ. The CDR3 spans 13 residues. The CDR3 loop reads CASRGQQNEKLFF. The CDR3 DNA sequence: TGCGCCAGCAGGGGACAGCAAAATGAAAAACTGTTTTTT.

Comments on this clone: Additional DNA sequences in this sample encode the identical CDR3. The chain is built from TRBV5-4 and TRBJ2-3; 7 nucleotides agree with TRBD2. V was clipped by 2 bases and J by 2 bases; unmatched bases: 2. Germline-derived CDR1 and CDR2 are SGHNT and YYREEE (reference sequence). CDR3 size: 14 residues. CDR3 sequence (DNA): TGTGCCAGCAGCTTTAGCGGGCCCACAGATACGCAGTATTTT. It yields the protein CASSFSGPTDTQYF.

The chain uses TRBV5-1 and TRBJ2-5, with D unresolved. Trimming removed 2 bases at V and 0 bases at J, with 11 bases between. Germline CDR1 SGHRS, CDR2 YFSETQ. This CDR3 spans 15 amino acids. CDR3 nucleotides: TGCGCCAGCAGCTTTTTCGCGGCAGACCAAGAGACCCAGTACTTC. It encodes CASSFFAADQETQYF.

For the CDR3, the DNA is TGTGCCAGCAGTCCAAATCACGGACTGAAGAGCTCCTACGAGCAGTACTTC. This sequence encodes CASSPNHGLKSSYEQYF. The chain employs TRBV27 and TRBJ2-7; TRBD2 is a possible D gene (5 bases). Trimming shortened V by 5 bases and J by 0 bases, and 20 bases separated the two germline ends. Germline V gives CDR1 MNHEY, CDR2 SMNVEV (reference sequence). The CDR3 totals 17 residues.

The CDR3, as DNA: TGTGCCAGCAGCCGAGTGACAGGGACGGGTGGCTACACCTTC. Encoded protein: CASSRVTGTGGYTF. V gene TRBV7-2 combines with J gene TRBJ1-2; the match to TRBD1 covers 7 bases. The ends lost 5 bases at V and 7 bases at J; junction bases unmatched: 10. CDR1 is SGHTA and CDR2 is FQGNSA in the germline V gene. This CDR3 comprises 14 residues.

V usage is TRBV6-1 and J usage is TRBJ1-1, with D possibly being TRBD1 (6 bases). Germline CDR1 is MNHNS and CDR2 is SASEGT. The germline V and J ends were trimmed by 4 bases and 4 bases, with 13 bases remaining between them. This CDR3 has 14 amino acids. The CDR3 DNA is TGTGCCAGCAGTGCCACAGGGTTCGGCACTGAAGCTTTCTTT. Translated: CASSATGFGTEAFF.

The chain uses TRBV21-1 and TRBJ2-7; the table names TRBD1, a call not compared with the DNA. TRBV21-1 is a pseudogene. CDR3 length equals 17 residues. The CDR3: CASSPLRPDRDLYEQYF. CDR3 nucleotides: TGTGCCAGCAGCCCACTACGCCCGGACAGGGACCTCTACGAGCAGTACTTC.

This clone came up a few times. The rearrangement uses TRBV6-1 and TRBJ2-1; D might be TRBD1 or TRBD2, each matching 5 bases. This CDR3 region has 15 residues. Trimming left V 5 bases short and J 7 bases short, with 18 bases between. CDR1 MNHNS and CDR2 SASEGT come from the germline V gene. Here the CDR3 reads CASSPLSRDVNEQFF. CDR3 bases: TGTGCCAGCAGTCCTCTTTCCCGGGACGTGAATGAGCAGTTCTTC.